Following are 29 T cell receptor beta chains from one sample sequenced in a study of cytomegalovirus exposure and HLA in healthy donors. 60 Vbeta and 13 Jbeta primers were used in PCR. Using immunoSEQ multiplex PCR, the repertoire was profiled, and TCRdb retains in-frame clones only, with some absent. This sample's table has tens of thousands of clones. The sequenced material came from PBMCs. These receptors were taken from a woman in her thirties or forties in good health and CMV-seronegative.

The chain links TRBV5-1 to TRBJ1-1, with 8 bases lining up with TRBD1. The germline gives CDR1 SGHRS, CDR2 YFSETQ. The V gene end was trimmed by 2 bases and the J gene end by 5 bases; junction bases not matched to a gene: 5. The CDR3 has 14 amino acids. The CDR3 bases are TGCGCCAGCAGCTTATCAGGGGGCCTTACTGAAGCTTTCTTT. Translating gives CASSLSGGLTEAFF.

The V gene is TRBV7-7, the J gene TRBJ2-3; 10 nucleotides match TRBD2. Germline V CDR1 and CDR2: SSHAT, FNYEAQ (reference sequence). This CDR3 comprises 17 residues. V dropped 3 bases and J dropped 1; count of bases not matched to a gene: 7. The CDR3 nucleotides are TGTGCCAGCAGCTTGTCCCCTAGCGGGGGAGGCACAGATACGCAGTATTTT. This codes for CASSLSPSGGGTDTQYF.

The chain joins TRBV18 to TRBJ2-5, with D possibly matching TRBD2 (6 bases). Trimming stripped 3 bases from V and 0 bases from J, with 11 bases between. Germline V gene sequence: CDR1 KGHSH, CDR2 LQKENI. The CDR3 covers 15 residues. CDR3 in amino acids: CASSPAGGNQETQYF. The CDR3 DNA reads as TGTGCCAGCTCACCCGCTGGGGGGAACCAAGAGACCCAGTACTTC.

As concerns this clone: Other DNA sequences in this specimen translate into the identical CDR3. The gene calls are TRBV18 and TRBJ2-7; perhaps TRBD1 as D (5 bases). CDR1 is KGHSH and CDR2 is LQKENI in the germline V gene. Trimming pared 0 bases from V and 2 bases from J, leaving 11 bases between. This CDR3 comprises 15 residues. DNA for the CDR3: TGTGCCAGCTCACCACCCCAGGGAAGTACCTACGAGCAGTACTTC. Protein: CASSPPQGSTYEQYF.

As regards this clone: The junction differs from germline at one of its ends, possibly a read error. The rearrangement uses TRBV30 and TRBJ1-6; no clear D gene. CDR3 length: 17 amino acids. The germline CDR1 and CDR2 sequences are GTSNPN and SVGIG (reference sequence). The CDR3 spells CAWSVALMPSYNSPLHF. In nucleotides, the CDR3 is TGTGCCTGGAGTGTCGCTCTCATGCCCTCCTATAATTCACCCCTACACTTT.

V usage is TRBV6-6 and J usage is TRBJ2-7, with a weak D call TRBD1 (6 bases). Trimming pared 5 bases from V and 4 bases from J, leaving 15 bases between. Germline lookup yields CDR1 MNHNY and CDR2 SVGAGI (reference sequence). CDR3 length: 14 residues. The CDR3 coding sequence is TGTGCCAGCAGTAGGGACACCCCGGTATACGAGCAGTACTTC. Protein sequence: CASSRDTPVYEQYF.

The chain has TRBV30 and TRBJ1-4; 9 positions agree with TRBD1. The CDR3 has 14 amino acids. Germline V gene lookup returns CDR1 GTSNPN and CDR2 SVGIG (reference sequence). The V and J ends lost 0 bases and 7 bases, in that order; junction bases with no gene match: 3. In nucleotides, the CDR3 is TGTGCCTGGAGTGTACAGGGGGCGCCTGAAAAACTGTTTTTT. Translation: CAWSVQGAPEKLFF.

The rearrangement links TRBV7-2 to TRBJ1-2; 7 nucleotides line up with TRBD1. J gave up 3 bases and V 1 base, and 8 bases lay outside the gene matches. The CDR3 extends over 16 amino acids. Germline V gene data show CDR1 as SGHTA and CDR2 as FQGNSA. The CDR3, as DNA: TGTGCCAGCAGCTTAGTGCAAGGGGGCGCATACTATGGCTACACCTTC. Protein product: CASSLVQGGAYYGYTF.

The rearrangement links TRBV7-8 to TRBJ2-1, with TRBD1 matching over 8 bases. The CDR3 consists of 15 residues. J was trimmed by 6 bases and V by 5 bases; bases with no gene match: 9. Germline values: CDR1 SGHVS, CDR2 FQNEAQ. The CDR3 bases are TGTGCCAGCAGCGCCCGGACAGGGTGGGGCAATGAGCAGTTCTTC. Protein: CASSARTGWGNEQFF.

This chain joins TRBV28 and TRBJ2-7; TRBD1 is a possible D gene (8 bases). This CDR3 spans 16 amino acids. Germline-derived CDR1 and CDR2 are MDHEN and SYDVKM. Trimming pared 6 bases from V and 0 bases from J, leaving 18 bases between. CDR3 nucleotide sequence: TGTGCCAGCAGGCGGGGGCGACAGGGGACCTCCTACGAGCAGTACTTC. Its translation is CASRRGRQGTSYEQYF.

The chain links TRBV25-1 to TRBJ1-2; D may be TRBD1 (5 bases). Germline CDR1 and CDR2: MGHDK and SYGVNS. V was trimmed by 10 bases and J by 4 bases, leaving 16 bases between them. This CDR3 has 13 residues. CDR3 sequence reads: CATTQGTAYGYTF. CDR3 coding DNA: TGTGCCACTACGCAGGGAACAGCCTATGGCTACACCTTC.

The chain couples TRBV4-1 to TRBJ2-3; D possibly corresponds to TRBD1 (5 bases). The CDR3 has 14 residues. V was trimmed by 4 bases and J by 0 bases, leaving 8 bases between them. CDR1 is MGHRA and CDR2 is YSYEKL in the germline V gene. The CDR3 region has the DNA TGCGCCAGCAGCCCGACAGCTAGCACAGATACGCAGTATTTT. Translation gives CASSPTASTDTQYF.

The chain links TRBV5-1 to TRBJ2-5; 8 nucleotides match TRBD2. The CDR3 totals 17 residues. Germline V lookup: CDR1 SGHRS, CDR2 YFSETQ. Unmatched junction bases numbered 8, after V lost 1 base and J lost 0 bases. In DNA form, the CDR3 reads TGCGCCAGCAGCTTGAGCGGGGGCCCGAATAACCAAGAGACCCAGTACTTC. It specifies CASSLSGGPNNQETQYF.

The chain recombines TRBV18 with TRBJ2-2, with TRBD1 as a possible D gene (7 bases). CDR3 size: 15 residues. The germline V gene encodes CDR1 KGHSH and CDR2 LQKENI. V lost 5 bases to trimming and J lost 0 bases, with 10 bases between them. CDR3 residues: CASSAGQTNTGELFF. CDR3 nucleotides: TGTGCCAGCTCAGCGGGACAGACGAACACCGGGGAGCTGTTTTTT.

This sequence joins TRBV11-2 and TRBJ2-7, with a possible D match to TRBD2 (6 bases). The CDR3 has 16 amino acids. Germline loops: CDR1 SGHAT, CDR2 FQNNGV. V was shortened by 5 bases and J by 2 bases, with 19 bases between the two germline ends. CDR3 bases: TGTGCCAGCAGCCCACCTCTTGCGGGGCCCGCCTACGAGCAGTACTTC. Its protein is CASSPPLAGPAYEQYF.

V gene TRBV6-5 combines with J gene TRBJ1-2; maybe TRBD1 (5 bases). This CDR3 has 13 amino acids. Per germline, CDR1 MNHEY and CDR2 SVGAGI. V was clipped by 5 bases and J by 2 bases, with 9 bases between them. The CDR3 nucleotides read TGTGCCAGCAGTCAACAGGCGAACTATGGCTACACCTTC. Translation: CASSQQANYGYTF.

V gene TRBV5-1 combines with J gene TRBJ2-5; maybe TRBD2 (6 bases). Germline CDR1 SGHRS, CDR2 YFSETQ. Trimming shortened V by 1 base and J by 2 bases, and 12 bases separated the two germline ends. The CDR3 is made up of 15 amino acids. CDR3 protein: CASSLSAGRQETQYF. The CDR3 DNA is TGCGCCAGCAGCTTGTCGGCAGGGAGGCAAGAGACCCAGTACTTC.

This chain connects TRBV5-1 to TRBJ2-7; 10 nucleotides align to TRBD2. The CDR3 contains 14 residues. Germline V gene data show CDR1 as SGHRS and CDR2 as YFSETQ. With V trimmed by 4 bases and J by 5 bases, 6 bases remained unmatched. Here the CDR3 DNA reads TGCGCCAGCAGCCGAGTGACTAGCGGGCACGAGCAGTACTTC. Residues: CASSRVTSGHEQYF. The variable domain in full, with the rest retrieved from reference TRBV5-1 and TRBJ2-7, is KAGVTQTPRYLIKTRGQQVTLSCSPISGHRSVSWYQQTPGQGLQFLFEYFSETQRNKGNFPGRFSGRQFSNSRSEMNVSTLELGDSALYLCASSRVTSGHEQYFGPGTRLTVT.

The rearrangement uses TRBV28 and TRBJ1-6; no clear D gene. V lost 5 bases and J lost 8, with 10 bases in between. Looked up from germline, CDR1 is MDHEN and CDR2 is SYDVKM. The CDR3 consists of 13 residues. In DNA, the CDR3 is TGTGCCAGCAGTGAACTATCGGATTCACCCCTCCACTTT. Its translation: CASSELSDSPLHF.

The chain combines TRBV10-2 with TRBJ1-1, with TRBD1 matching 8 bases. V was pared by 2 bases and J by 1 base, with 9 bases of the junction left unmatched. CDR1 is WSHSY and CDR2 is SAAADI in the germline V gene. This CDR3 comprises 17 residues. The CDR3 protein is CASSEDGTGGPNTEAFF. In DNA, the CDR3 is TGCGCCAGCAGTGAGGATGGAACAGGGGGACCGAACACTGAAGCTTTCTTT.

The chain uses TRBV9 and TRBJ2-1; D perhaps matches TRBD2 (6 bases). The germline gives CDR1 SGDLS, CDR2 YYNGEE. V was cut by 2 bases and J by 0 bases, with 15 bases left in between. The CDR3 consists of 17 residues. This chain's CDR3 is CASSVTGTPSSYNEQFF. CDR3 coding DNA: TGTGCCAGCAGCGTTACCGGGACTCCTAGCTCCTACAATGAGCAGTTCTTC.

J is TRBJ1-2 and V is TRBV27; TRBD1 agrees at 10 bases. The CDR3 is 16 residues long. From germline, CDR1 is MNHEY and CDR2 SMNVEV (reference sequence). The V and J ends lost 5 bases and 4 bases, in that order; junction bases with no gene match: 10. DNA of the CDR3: TGTGCCAGCAGTGCAAAAGGGACAGGGGCTTTCTATGGCTACACCTTC. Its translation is CASSAKGTGAFYGYTF.

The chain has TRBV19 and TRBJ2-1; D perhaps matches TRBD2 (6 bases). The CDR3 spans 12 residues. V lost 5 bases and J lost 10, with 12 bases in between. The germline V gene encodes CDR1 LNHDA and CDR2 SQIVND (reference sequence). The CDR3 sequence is CASSFGTLEQFF. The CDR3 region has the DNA TGTGCCAGTAGTTTCGGGACTCTAGAGCAGTTCTTC.

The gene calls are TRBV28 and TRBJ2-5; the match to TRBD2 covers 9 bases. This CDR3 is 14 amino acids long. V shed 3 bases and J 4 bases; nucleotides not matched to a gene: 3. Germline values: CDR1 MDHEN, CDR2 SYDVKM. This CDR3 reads CASSFSGRGETQYF. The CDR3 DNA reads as TGTGCCAGCAGTTTTAGCGGGAGAGGAGAGACCCAGTACTTC.

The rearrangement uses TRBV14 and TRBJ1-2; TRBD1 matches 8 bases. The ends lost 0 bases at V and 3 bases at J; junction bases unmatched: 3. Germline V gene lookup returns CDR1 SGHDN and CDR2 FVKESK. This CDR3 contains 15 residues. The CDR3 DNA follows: TGTGCCAGCAGCCAAGATTCGGGACAGGACTATGGCTACACCTTC. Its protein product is CASSQDSGQDYGYTF.

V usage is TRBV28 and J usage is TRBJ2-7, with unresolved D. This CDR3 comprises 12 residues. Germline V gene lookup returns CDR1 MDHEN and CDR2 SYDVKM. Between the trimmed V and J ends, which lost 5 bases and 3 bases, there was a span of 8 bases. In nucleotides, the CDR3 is TGTGCCAGCAGTCCCGACAACTACGAGCAGTACTTC. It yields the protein CASSPDNYEQYF.

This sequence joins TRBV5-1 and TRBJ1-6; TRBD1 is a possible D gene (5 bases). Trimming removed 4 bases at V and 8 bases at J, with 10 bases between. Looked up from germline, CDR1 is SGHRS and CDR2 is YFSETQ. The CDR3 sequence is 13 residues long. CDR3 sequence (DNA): TGCGCCAGCAGCGGGGACTTCGATTCACCCCTCCACTTT. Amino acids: CASSGDFDSPLHF.

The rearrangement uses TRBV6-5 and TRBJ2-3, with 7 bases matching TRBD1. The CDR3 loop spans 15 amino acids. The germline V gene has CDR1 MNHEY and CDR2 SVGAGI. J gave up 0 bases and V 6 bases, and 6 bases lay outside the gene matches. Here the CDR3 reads CASSATGWSTDTQYF. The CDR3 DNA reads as TGTGCCAGCAGCGCGACAGGGTGGAGCACAGATACGCAGTATTTT.

The CDR3 sequence is CASSQDEGGETQYF. The CDR3 DNA sequence: TGCGCCAGCAGCCAAGATGAGGGGGGGGAGACCCAGTACTTC. The J gene is TRBJ2-5, the V gene TRBV4-1; D is perhaps TRBD2 (7 bases). Germline V gives CDR1 MGHRA, CDR2 YSYEKL. Trimming shortened V by 0 bases and J by 5 bases, and 10 bases separated the two germline ends. The CDR3 runs to 14 residues.